This TCR beta chain was captured in a study of OX40 agonist ivuxolimab in advanced cancers. As for the study in general: All patients had ivuxolimab intravenously every 2 weeks at 0.01 to 10 mg/kg. The study reported partial responses in three patients: one hepatocellular carcinoma, two cutaneous melanoma. Study outcomes and limitations: At doses 0.1 to 3.0 mg/kg, CD4+ and CD8+ clones expanded.

In regard to this clone: Its antigen is still unknown. Other DNA variants within this sample encode the same CDR3.

Sequencing used immunoSEQ multiplex PCR; TCRdb keeps in-frame clones, though not all of them. The table records some 23,000 clones, approximately 91% of them present only once. CDR1 and CDR2 (germline): MNHEY, SVGAGI. V lost 6 bases, J lost 4 bases, and 15 bases lay in between. The CDR3 extends over 14 amino acids. The TCR comes from an adult with an advanced solid tumor such as melanoma, head and neck, liver or kidney cancer. V gene TRBV6-5 combines with J gene TRBJ2-5, with unresolved D. This specimen was CD4+ or CD8+ T cells sorted from blood, taken in a trial of the OX40 agonist ivuxolimab. The CDR3 DNA reads as TGTGCCAGCAGCCCCGGAGTAGGGCGAGAGACCCAGTACTTC. It translates to CASSPGVGRETQYF.